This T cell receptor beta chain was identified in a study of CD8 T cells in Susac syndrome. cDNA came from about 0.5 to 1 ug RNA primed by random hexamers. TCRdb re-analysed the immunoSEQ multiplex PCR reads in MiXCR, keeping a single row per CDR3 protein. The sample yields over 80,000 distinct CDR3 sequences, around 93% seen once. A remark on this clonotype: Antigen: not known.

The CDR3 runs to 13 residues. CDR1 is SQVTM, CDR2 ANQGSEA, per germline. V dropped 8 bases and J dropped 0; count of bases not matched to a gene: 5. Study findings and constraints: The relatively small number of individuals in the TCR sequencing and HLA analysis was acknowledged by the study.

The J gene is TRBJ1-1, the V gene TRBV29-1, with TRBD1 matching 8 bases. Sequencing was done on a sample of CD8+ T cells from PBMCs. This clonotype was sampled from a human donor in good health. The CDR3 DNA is TGCAGCCATCTGACAGGGGTGAACACTGAAGCTTTCTTT. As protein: CSHLTGVNTEAFF.